This note documents a single T cell receptor beta chain sequence. The data stem from a study of blood T cells in healthy people across ages. The donors, healthy Caucasians from Russia, were aged roughly 6 to 100. Next came a second PCR, run for about 6 to 11 cycles, which used a sample-barcoded 5' primer along with a J-beta primer mix. TCRdb used MiXCR to reprocess the 5' RACE reads, holding one entry per CDR3 protein. Found here are about 930,000 distinct CDR3 sequences, 25% to 30% of them singletons; the top ten hold around 9.6%. Per the germline V gene, CDR1 is SGHRS and CDR2 is YFSETQ. The CDR3 covers 14 residues. V was clipped by 0 bases and J by 2 bases, with 7 bases between them. The same data also went into a second study, on T cells of mothers and their children. This second study notes: Per child, about 2.8 million TCR beta CDR3 reads were obtained, against over 10 million per mother.

This sequence joins TRBV5-1 and TRBJ2-3; D remains unclear. This TCR derives from a middle-aged woman in good health. Sample: blood. The CDR3 coding sequence is TGCGCCAGCAGCTTGGGCACCCCCACAGATACGCAGTATTTT. This sequence encodes CASSLGTPTDTQYF.